This T cell receptor (beta chain) derives from a study of cytomegalovirus exposure and HLA in healthy donors. About this clone: Its antigen is as yet unknown.

The study's findings and limits: In a later analysis, specific HLA alleles were associated with more than 15,000 TCR beta sequences at a 0.05 false discovery rate.

The germline V gene encodes CDR1 MNHNS and CDR2 SASEGT. Unmatched junction bases numbered 5, after V lost 4 bases and J lost 3 bases. The CDR3 consists of 14 residues. The PCR employed 60 Vbeta primers together with 13 Jbeta primers. Profiling relied on immunoSEQ multiplex PCR, and the TCRdb table lists in-frame clones only, not all of them. The table has roughly 200,000 clones, 65% to 85% seen once; the top ten hold 2.5% to 3%. The material sequenced was PBMCs. The TCR comes from a female donor in good health and CMV-seronegative. The chain carries TRBV6-1 and TRBJ1-2, with TRBD1 matching over 7 bases. This CDR3 reads CASSARDSYYGYTF. As DNA, the CDR3 is TGTGCCAGCAGTGCCCGGGACAGCTACTATGGCTACACCTTC.